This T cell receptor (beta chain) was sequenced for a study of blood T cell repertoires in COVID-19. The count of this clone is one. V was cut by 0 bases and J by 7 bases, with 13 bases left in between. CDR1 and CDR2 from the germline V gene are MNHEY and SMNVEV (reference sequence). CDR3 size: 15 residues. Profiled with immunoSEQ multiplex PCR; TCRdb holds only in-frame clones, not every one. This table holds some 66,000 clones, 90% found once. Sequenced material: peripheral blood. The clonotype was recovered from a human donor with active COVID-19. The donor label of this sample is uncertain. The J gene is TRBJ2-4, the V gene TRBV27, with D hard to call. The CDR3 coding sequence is TGTGCCAGCAGTTTATCCCAGGCTATTGGGAACATTCAGTACTTC. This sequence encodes CASSLSQAIGNIQYF.